This TCR beta chain comes out of a study of blood T cell repertoires in COVID-19. Losses at the gene ends were 5 bases for V and 4 bases for J; bases not matched to a gene: 4. This CDR3 has 14 residues. In germline, CDR1 is SEHNR, CDR2 FQNEAQ (reference sequence). The assay was immunoSEQ multiplex PCR, and TCRdb's table has in-frame clones only and misses some. The data contain roughly 78,000 clones, 86% of them singletons. The receptor's source is a woman in her sixties with acute or convalescent COVID-19. The chain uses TRBV7-9 and TRBJ2-1; 8 positions agree with TRBD1. Material: peripheral blood. The CDR3 is CASSRQGTYNEQFF. In DNA, the CDR3 is TGTGCCAGCAGCCGACAGGGGACTTACAATGAGCAGTTCTTC.